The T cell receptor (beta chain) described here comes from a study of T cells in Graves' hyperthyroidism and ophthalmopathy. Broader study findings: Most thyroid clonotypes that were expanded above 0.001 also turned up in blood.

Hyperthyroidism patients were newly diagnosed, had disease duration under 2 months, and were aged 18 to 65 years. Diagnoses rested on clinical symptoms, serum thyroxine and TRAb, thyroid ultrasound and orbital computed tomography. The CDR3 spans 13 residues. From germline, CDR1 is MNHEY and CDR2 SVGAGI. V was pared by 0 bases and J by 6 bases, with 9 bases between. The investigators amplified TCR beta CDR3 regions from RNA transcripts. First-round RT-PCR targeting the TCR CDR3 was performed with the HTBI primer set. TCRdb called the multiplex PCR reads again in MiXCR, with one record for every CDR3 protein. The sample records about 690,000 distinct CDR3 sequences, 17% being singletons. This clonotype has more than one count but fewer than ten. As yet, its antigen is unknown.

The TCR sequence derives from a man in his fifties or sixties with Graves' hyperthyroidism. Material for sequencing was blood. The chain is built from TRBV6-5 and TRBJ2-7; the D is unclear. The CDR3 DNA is TGTGCCAGCAGTTACTCGAGTGAGCGCGAGCAGTACTTC. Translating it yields CASSYSSEREQYF.